Listed below are T cell receptor beta chains from one sample, sequenced in a study of blood T cell repertoires in COVID-19. The method was immunoSEQ multiplex PCR; TCRdb's version includes in-frame clones alone and lacks a portion of them. The repertoire holds tens of thousands of clones, with over 80% as singletons. Material for sequencing was peripheral blood. These receptors all stem from a human donor in a cohort sampled during active COVID-19. Each CDR3 is given with its conserved first and last residue. The D gene is left open where the match is weak. Clone size appears in some rows only: once, few, many, or a class for an expanded clone.

.	TRBD1	TRBV6-5	14	TRBJ1-5	TGTGCCAGCAGTCAGGACAGGTGGAATCAGCCCCAGCATTTT	CASSQDRWNQPQHF
.	.	TRBV19	13	TRBJ2-2	TGTGCCAGTAGTACGGGAGTCACCGGGGAGCTGTTTTTT	CASSTGVTGELFF
.	TRBD1	TRBV4-2	16	TRBJ1-2	TGTGCCAGCAGCCAAGACCAGGGGGCCGGCGACTATGGCTACACCTTC	CASSQDQGAGDYGYTF
.	TRBD1	TRBV19	15	TRBJ2-7	TGTGCCAGTAGTATAATGCAGGGGGCCTCCTACGAGCAGTACTTC	CASSIMQGASYEQYF
once	.	TRBV29-1	13	TRBJ1-1	TGCAGCTCAGGGGCTGGACCGGGAACTGAAGCTTTCTTT	CSSGAGPGTEAFF
.	TRBD2	TRBV5-4	17	TRBJ2-7	TGTGCCAGCAGCTCGGGACTAGCGGGAGACCCTTACTACGAGCAGTACTTC	CASSSGLAGDPYYEQYF
.	.	TRBV2	15	TRBJ2-1	TGTGCCAGCAGTGAAGGGGAGACCAACTACAATGAGCAGTTCTTC	CASSEGETNYNEQFF
.	TRBD2	TRBV23-1	17	TRBJ2-2	TGCGCCAGCAGTCATTTCAGACTAGCGGGAGGCACCGGGGAGCTGTTTTTT	CASSHFRLAGGTGELFF
.	TRBD2	TRBV2	15	TRBJ2-1	TGTGCCAGCAGGCAACTAGCGGGAGCGTACAATGAGCAGTTCTTC	CASRQLAGAYNEQFF
few	.	TRBV10-2	12	TRBJ2-7	TGCGCCAGCAGCGATACAGGGTACGAGCAGTACTTC	CASSDTGYEQYF
.	.	TRBV24-1	16	TRBJ2-3	TGTGCCACAGGAGGAGGTGGGGAGAGTAGGGTAGATACGCAGTATTTT	CATGGGGESRVDTQYF
.	.	TRBV18	16	TRBJ1-1	TGTGCCAGCTCACGATCCGGTGCAGGGGTCAACACTGAAGCTTTCTTT	CASSRSGAGVNTEAFF
.	.	TRBV5-4	15	TRBJ1-1	TGTGCCAGCAGCGAGGAGGTGGGGATGAACACTGAAGCTTTCTTT	CASSEEVGMNTEAFF
.	.	TRBV5-4	17	TRBJ1-2	TGTGCCAGCAGCTCGTCAGCCCTAGGTGGGGGCAACTATGGCTACACCTTC	CASSSSALGGGNYGYTF
.	.	TRBV27	15	TRBJ2-5	TGTGCCAGCAGTCCTACACGCGGGGTCCAAGAGACCCAGTACTTC	CASSPTRGVQETQYF
.	TRBD1	TRBV9	14	TRBJ2-3	TGTGCCAGGAGGGACAGGGATAGCACAGATACGCAGTATTTT	CARRDRDSTDTQYF
.	TRBD2	TRBV7-9	15	TRBJ2-7	TGTGCCAGCAGCTTAGCGCTGAGCGGGGGGAACGAGCAGTACTTC	CASSLALSGGNEQYF
few	TRBD1	TRBV4-1	16	TRBJ1-5	TGCGCCAGCAGCCTAACCCTCACAGGGGACAATCAGCCCCAGCATTTT	CASSLTLTGDNQPQHF
.	TRBD2	TRBV11-3	15	TRBJ2-1	TGTGCCAGCAGCTTAGGTACTAGCGAACACAATGAGCAGTTCTTC	CASSLGTSEHNEQFF
.	.	TRBV21-1	13	TRBJ1-1	TGTGCCAGCAGCTCGTTGGGGGGGACTGAAGCTTTCTTT	CASSSLGGTEAFF
.	TRBD1	TRBV28	13	TRBJ1-1	TGTGCCAGCAGTTTCACAGGGACAGGTGAAGCTTTCTTT	CASSFTGTGEAFF
.	.	TRBV28	14	TRBJ1-5	TGTGCCAGCGGGGGGGGATATAGCAATCAGCCCCAGCATTTT	CASGGGYSNQPQHF
.	TRBD1	TRBV6-5	16	TRBJ2-5	TGTGCCAGCAGTTACTCGGGACAGGGTTATGGAGAGACCCAGTACTTC	CASSYSGQGYGETQYF
.	.	TRBV3-1/TRBV3-2	13	TRBJ1-1	TGTGCCAGCAGCCGATCAGAGAACACTGAAGCTTTCTTT	CASSRSENTEAFF
.	.	TRBV9	15	TRBJ1-2	TGTGCCAGCAGCGCGGGGGATGAGACTAACTATGGCTACACCTTC	CASSAGDETNYGYTF
.	.	TRBV4-1	13	TRBJ2-1	TGCGCCAGCAGCCAACAGGGCGCATATGAGCAGTTCTTC	CASSQQGAYEQFF
.	.	TRBV6-1	16	TRBJ2-2	TGTGCCAGCAGTGAAGGGGGGAGCGGGTTGGGGCTAAACCTCTATTTT	CASSEGGSGLGLNLYF
.	.	TRBV2	13	TRBJ1-1	TGTGCCAGCATGGGGCAGGCTAACACTGAAGCTTTCTTT	CASMGQANTEAFF
.	TRBD2	TRBV5-5	15	TRBJ2-7	TGTGCCAGCAGCTTGGGGCTAGCGGCTACCTACGAGCAGTACTTC	CASSLGLAATYEQYF
.	TRBD2	TRBV6-1	15	TRBJ2-1	TGTGCCAGCAGTGAAGAGAGGGAGGGGTACAATGAGCAGTTCTTC	CASSEEREGYNEQFF
many	TRBD2	TRBV14	16	TRBJ2-1	TGTGCCAGCAGCCAAGGTCCCAGCGGGAGTGGAAATGAGCAGTTCTTC	CASSQGPSGSGNEQFF
.	.	TRBV5-1	15	TRBJ2-2	TGCGCTAGCAGCTTGGGGACACCGAACACCGGGGAGCTGTTTTTT	CASSLGTPNTGELFF
.	.	TRBV15	12	TRBJ1-5	TGTGCCACCAGCACCCCCGGGCAGCCCCAGCATTTT	CATSTPGQPQHF
.	.	TRBV28	14	TRBJ2-3	TGTGCCAGCACCAGGGGAGGGGGGAGTGATACGCAGTATTTT	CASTRGGGSDTQYF
.	TRBD2	TRBV19	14	TRBJ2-1	TGTGCCAGTAAAGAGCGGGAGATTCTAAGAGAGCAGTTCTTC	CASKEREILREQFF
.	TRBD2	TRBV27	15	TRBJ2-1	TGTGCCAGCAGAGCCGCTAGCGGGGCTTACAATGAGCAGTTCTTC	CASRAASGAYNEQFF
.	.	TRBV6-6	12	TRBJ1-1	TGTGCCAGCAGTTTAGTTAACACTGAAGCTTTCTTT	CASSLVNTEAFF
.	.	TRBV6-5	15	TRBJ1-2	TGTGCCAGCAGGCCTGGTTTGGGGGCCCGGAGCGGCTACACCTTC	CASRPGLGARSGYTF
.	.	TRBV5-6	14	TRBJ1-1	TGTGCCAGCAGCCCCTCGGGGGGGCGCTTAGAAGCTTTCTTT	CASSPSGGRLEAFF
.	TRBD2	TRBV29-1	19	TRBJ2-3	TGCAGCGTTGAAGTTCCGGGGGCGCGACTAGCGGGGGGCACAGATACGCAGTATTTT	CSVEVPGARLAGGTDTQYF
.	TRBD2	TRBV9	18	TRBJ2-7	TGTGCCAGCCGCGTAGATGCCGGGGGGGCGGGTGGAACCTACGAGCAGTACTTC	CASRVDAGGAGGTYEQYF
.	TRBD2	TRBV7-9	18	TRBJ2-2	TGTGCCAGCAGCTTACCCTTCCGACTAGCGGGAGTCACCGGGGAGCTGTTTTTT	CASSLPFRLAGVTGELFF
.	TRBD2	TRBV27	13	TRBJ2-1	TGTGCCAGCAAGGGGGTAGCGGGAGTTGAGCAGTTCTTC	CASKGVAGVEQFF
.	.	TRBV7-2	15	TRBJ1-5	TGTGCCAGCAGCGAACGTACCTCCTACAATCAGCCCCAGCATTTT	CASSERTSYNQPQHF
.	TRBD2	TRBV3-1/TRBV3-2	16	TRBJ2-2	TGTGCCAGCACCCGGACTAGCGGAGTCGTCACCGGGGAGCTGTTTTTT	CASTRTSGVVTGELFF
.	TRBD2	TRBV11-2	14	TRBJ2-7	TGTGCCAGCAGCTCGCTCGGGGGGGACTACGAGCAGTACTTC	CASSSLGGDYEQYF
.	TRBD1	TRBV5-8	14	TRBJ1-2	TGTGCCAGCAGCCCAGGACAGGCGACCTATGGCTACACCTTC	CASSPGQATYGYTF
.	TRBD2	TRBV3-1/TRBV3-2	16	TRBJ2-3	TGTGCCAGCAGCATACGGACTAGCGGGAGGACAGATACGCAGTATTTT	CASSIRTSGRTDTQYF
.	.	TRBV24-1	15	TRBJ2-7	TGTGCCACCAGTGATTCTATGGGCAGGGGCCACGAGCAGTACTTC	CATSDSMGRGHEQYF
.	.	TRBV27	16	TRBJ2-3	TGTGCCAGCAGTAGTATCAAACTGATTTCCACAGATACGCAGTATTTT	CASSSIKLISTDTQYF
.	TRBD1	TRBV28	13	TRBJ1-2	TGTGCCAGCAGTTTTGCAGGGGGCGATGGCTACACCTTC	CASSFAGGDGYTF